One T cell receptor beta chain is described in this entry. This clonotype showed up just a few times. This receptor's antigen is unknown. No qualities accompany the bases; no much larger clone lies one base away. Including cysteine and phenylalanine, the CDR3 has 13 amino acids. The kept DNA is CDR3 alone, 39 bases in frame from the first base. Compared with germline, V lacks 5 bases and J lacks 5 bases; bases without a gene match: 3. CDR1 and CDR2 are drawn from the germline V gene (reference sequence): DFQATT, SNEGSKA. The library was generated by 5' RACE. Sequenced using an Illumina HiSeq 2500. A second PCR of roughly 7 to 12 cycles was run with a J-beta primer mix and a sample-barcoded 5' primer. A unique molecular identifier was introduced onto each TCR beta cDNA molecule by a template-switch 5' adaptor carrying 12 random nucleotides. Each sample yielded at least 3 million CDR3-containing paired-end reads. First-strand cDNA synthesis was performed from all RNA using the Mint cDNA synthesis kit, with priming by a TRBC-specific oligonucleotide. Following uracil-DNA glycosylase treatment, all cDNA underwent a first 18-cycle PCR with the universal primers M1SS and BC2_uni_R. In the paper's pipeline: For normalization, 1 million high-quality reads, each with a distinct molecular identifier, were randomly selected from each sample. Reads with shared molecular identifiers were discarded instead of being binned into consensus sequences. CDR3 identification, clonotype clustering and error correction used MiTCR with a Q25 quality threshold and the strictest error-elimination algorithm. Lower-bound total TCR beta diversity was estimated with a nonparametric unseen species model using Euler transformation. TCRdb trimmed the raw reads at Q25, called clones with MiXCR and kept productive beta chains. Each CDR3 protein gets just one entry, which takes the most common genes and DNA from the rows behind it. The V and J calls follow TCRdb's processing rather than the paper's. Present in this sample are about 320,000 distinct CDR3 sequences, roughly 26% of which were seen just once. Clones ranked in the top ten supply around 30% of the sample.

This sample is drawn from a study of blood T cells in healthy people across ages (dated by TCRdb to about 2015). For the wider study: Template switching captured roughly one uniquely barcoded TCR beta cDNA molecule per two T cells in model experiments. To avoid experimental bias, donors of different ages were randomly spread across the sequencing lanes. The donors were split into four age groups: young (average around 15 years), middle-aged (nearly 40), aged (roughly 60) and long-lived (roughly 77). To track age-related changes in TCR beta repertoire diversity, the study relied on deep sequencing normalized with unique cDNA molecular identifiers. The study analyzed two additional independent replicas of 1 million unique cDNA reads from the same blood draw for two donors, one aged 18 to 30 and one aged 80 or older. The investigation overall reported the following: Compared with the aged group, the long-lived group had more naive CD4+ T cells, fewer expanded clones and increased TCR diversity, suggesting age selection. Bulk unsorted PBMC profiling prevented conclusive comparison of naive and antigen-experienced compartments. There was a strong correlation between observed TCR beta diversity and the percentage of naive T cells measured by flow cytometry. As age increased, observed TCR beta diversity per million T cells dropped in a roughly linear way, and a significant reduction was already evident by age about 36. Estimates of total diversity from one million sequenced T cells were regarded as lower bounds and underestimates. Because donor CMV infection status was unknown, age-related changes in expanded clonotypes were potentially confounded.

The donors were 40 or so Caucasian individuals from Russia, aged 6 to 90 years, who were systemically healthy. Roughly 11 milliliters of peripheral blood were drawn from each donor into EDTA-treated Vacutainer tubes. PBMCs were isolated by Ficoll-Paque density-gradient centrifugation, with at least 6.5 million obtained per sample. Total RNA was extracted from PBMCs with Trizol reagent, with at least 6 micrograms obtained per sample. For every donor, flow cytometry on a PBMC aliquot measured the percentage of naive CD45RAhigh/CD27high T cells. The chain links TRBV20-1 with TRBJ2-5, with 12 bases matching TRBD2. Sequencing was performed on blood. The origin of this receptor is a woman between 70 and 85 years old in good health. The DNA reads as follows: TGCAGTGCTCTAGCGGGAGGGGGGGAGACCCAGTACTTC. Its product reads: CSALAGGGETQYF.